A single sample gave rise to the 6 T cell receptor beta chains below, sequenced in a study of shared clonotypes between healthy human individuals. Profiled with immunoSEQ multiplex PCR; TCRdb holds only in-frame clones, not every one. The top ten clones hold about a tenth of a sample with approximately 340,000 clones, roughly 70% of them seen once. Sequencing used memory CD4+ T cells sorted from blood. Described subset: CD45RA-negative fraction. These receptors were collected from a man younger than 40 in good health.

This clone has just one count. The rearrangement uses TRBV19 and TRBJ2-5; 7 nucleotides line up with TRBD2. This CDR3 contains 13 residues. Germline-derived CDR1 and CDR2 are LNHDA and SQIVND (reference sequence). V gave up 5 bases and J gave up 3 bases; unmatched junction bases: 3. The CDR3 protein is CASSSRGEETQYF. CDR3 nucleotides: TGTGCCAGTAGTTCCCGGGGGGAAGAGACCCAGTACTTC.

The chain has TRBV11-3 and TRBJ2-3; 8 bases are a match to TRBD2. With 4 bases clipped from V and 2 bases from J, the junction kept 2 bases outside the gene matches. The CDR3 runs to 14 residues. Germline-derived CDR1 and CDR2 are SGHNT and YENEEA. CDR3: CASSYGRDTDTQYF. The CDR3 nucleotides are TGTGCCAGCAGCTACGGGAGGGACACAGATACGCAGTATTTT.

This sequence joins TRBV5-4 and TRBJ2-1; no definite D call. V shed 5 bases and J shed 2 bases, with 11 bases lying between them. CDR3 length: 14 residues. The germline gives CDR1 SGHNT, CDR2 YYREEE (reference sequence). The CDR3, as DNA: TGTGCCAGCAGGCCGAGCGAACCCTACAATGAGCAGTTCTTC. Protein: CASRPSEPYNEQFF.

V usage is TRBV28 and J usage is TRBJ1-3, with 7 bases fitting TRBD1. With V trimmed by 5 bases and J by 0 bases, 10 bases remained unmatched. The length of the CDR3 is 17 residues. Germline loops: CDR1 MDHEN, CDR2 SYDVKM. CDR3 in amino acids: CASSGIPGTASGNTIYF. The CDR3 DNA follows: TGTGCCAGCAGTGGAATCCCAGGGACAGCCTCTGGAAACACCATATATTTT.

This clone has more than one count but fewer than ten. Within the sample, other DNA sequences also encode this same CDR3. The gene calls are TRBV2 and TRBJ2-5; no definite D call. The length of the CDR3 is 11 residues. Germline V gene sequence: CDR1 SNHLY, CDR2 FYNNEI. Trimming removed 6 bases from V and 2 bases from J, with 4 bases in between. The CDR3 loop is CASRGQETQYF. DNA of the CDR3: TGTGCCAGCAGGGGACAAGAGACCCAGTACTTC.

Note on this clone: The same CDR3 is also encoded by other DNA sequences in this sample. V gene TRBV5-1 combines with J gene TRBJ1-4; D call uncertain. CDR1 SGHRS and CDR2 YFSETQ come from the germline V gene. Trimming shortened V by 2 bases and J by 4 bases, and 6 bases separated the two germline ends. CDR3 length: 13 amino acids. DNA for the CDR3: TGCGCCAGCAGCTTAGGCGGTAATGAAAAACTGTTTTTT. Translation: CASSLGGNEKLFF.